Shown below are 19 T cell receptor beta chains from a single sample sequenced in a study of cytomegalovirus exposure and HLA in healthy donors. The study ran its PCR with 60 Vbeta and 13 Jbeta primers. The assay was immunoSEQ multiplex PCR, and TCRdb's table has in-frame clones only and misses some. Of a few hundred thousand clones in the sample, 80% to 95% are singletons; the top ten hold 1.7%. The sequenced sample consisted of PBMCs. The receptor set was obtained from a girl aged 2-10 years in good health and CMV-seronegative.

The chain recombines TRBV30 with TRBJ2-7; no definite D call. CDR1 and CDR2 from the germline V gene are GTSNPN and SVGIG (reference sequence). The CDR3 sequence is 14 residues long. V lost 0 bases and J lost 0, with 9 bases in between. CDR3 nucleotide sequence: TGTGCCTGGAGTGTACGGTCCTACTCCTACGAGCAGTACTTC. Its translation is CAWSVRSYSYEQYF.

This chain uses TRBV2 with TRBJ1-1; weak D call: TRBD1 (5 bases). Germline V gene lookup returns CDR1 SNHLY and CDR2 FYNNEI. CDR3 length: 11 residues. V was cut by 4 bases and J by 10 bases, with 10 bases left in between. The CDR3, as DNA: TGTGCCAGCAGTGGTTGGAGGGGAGCTTTCTTT. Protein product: CASSGWRGAFF.

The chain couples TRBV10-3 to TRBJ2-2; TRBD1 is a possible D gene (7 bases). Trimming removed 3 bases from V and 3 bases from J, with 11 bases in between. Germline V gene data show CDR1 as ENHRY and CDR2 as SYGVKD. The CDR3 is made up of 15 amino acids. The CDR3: CAISEGGTDTGELFF. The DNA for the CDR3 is TGTGCCATCAGTGAAGGCGGGACAGACACCGGGGAGCTGTTTTTT.

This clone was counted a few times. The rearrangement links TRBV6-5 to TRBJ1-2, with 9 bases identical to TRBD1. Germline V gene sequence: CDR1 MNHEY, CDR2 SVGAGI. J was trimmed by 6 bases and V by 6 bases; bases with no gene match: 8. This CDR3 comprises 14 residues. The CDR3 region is CASSGTGNIDGYTF. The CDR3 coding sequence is TGTGCCAGCAGCGGGACAGGGAATATCGATGGCTACACCTTC.

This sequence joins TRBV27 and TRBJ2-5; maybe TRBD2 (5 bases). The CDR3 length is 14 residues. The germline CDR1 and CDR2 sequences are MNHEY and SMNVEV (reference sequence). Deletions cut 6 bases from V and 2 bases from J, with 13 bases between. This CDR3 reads CASSPMRVQETQYF. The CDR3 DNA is TGTGCCAGCAGCCCAATGCGGGTTCAAGAGACCCAGTACTTC.

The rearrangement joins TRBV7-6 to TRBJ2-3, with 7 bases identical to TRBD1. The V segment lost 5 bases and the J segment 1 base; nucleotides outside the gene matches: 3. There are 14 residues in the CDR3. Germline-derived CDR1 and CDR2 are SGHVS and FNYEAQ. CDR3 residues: CASSPGTGTDTQYF. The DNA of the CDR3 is TGTGCCAGCAGCCCCGGGACAGGCACAGATACGCAGTATTTT.

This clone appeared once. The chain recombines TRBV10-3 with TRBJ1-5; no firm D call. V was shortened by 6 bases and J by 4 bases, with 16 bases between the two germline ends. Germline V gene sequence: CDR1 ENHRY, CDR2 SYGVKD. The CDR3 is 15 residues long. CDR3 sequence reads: CAIRETLRENQPQHF. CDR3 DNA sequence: TGTGCCATCAGGGAGACACTTCGGGAGAATCAGCCCCAGCATTTT.

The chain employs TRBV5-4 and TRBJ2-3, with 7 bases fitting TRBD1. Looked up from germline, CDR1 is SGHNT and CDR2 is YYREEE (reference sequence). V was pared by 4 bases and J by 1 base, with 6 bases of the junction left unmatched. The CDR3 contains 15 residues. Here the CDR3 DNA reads TGTGCCAGCAGCAACCAGGGGGTTGGCACAGATACGCAGTATTTT. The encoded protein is CASSNQGVGTDTQYF.

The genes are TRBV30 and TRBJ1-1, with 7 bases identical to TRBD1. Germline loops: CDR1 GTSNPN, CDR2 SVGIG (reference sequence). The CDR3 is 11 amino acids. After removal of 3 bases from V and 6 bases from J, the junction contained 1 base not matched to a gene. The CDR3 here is CAWRRGPEAFF. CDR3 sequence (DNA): TGTGCCTGGAGGAGGGGGCCTGAAGCTTTCTTT.

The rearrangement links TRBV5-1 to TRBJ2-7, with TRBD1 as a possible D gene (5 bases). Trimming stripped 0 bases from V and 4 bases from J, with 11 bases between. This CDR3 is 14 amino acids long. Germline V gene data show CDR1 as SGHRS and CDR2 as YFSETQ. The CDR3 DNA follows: TGCGCCAGCAGCTTGGAGGGGTCCGTTTACGAGCAGTACTTC. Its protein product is CASSLEGSVYEQYF.

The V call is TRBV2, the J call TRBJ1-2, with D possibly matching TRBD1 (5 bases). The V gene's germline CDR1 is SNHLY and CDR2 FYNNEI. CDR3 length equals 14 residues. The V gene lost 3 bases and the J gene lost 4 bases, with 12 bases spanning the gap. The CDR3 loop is CASSDTGTLYGYTF. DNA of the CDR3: TGTGCCAGCAGTGACACCGGGACTCTCTATGGCTACACCTTC.

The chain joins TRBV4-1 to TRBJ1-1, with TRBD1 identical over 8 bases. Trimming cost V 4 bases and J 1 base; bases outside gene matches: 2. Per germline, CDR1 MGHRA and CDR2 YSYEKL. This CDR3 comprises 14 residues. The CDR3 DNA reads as TGCGCCAGCAGCCGAGACAGGGGGAACACTGAAGCTTTCTTT. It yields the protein CASSRDRGNTEAFF.

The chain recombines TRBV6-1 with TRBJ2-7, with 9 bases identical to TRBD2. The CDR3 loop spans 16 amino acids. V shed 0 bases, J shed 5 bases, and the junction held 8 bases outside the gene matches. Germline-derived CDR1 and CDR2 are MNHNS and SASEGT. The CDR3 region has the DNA TGTGCCAGCAGTGAAGCCCCGACTAGCGGAGGTGACGAGCAGTACTTC. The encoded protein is CASSEAPTSGGDEQYF.

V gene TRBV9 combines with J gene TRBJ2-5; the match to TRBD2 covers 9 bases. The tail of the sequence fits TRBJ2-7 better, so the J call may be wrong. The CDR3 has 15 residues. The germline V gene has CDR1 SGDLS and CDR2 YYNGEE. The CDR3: CASSEEASGIYEQYF. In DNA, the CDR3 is TGTGCCAGCAGCGAAGAAGCTAGCGGGATTTACGAGCAGTACTTC.

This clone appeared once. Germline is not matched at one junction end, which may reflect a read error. The CDR3 DNA reads as TGTGCCAGCAGCTCTATGACAGGCTCCCACGAGCAGTACTTC. Translation: CASSSMTGSHEQYF. J is TRBJ2-7 and V is TRBV5-6; tentative D call: TRBD1 (6 bases). Germline CDR1 and CDR2: SGHDT and YYEEEE. The length of the CDR3 is 14 residues.

The CDR3 region is CASSVTAIGTEAFF. The CDR3 DNA reads as TGTGCCAGCAGTGTTACAGCAATCGGCACTGAAGCTTTCTTT. The genes are TRBV6-1 and TRBJ1-1, with D hard to call. The CDR3 spans 14 residues. The germline V gene has CDR1 MNHNS and CDR2 SASEGT. Trimming took off 4 bases at V and 4 bases at J, with 13 bases between the two ends.

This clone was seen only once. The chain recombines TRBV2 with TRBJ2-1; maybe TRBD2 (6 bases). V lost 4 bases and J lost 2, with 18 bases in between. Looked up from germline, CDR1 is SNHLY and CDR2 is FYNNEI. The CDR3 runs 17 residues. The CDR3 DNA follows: TGTGCCAGCAGTGTCTTCCGTCCGGGAGTCACCTACAATGAGCAGTTCTTC. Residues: CASSVFRPGVTYNEQFF.

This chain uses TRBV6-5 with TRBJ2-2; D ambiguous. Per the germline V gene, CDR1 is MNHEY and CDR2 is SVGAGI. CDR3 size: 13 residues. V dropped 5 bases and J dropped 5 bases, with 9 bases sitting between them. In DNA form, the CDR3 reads TGTGCCAGCAGTCCTTCGCGGACCGGGGAGCTGTTTTTT. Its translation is CASSPSRTGELFF.

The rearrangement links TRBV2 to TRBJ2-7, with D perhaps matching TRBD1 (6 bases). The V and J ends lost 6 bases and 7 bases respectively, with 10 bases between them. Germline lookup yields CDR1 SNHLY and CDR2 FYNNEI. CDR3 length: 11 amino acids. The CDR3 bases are TGTGCCAGCAGGTTCACAGGGGAGCAGTACTTC. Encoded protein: CASRFTGEQYF.